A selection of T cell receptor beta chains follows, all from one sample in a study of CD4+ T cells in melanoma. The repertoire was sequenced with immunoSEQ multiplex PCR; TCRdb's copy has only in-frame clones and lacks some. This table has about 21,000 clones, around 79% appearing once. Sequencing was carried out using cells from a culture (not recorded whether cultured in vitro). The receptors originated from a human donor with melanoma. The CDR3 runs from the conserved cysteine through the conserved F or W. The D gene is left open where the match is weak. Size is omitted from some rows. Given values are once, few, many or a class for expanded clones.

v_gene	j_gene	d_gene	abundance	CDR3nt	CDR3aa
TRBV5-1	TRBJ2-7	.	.	TGCGCCAGCAGCCCGGGTCCCCAGTCCTACGAGCAGTACTTC	CASSPGPQSYEQYF
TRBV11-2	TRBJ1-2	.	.	TGTGCCAGCAGCTTTAACAGGGTGTTTGATAACTATGGCTACACCTTC	CASSFNRVFDNYGYTF
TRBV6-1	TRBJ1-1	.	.	TGTGCCAGCACCCGGGGCGAATCTGAAGCTTTCTTT	CASTRGESEAFF
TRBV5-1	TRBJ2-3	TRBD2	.	TGCGCCAGCAGCCTATGGACTAGCGGGGGCGGCACAGATACGCAGTATTTT	CASSLWTSGGGTDTQYF
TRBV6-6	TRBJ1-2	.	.	TGTGCCAGCAGTTCGTTCGGACGGTCCGGGAATGGCTACACCTTC	CASSSFGRSGNGYTF
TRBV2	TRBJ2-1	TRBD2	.	TGTGCCAGCAGTGGGACTAGCGGGGGGAATGAGCAGTTCTTC	CASSGTSGGNEQFF
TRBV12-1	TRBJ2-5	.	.	TGTGCCAGCAGCGCCAGCGGGGGGCCCCAAGAGACCCAGTACTTC	CASSASGGPQETQYF
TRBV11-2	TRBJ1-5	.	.	TGTGCCAGCAGCTGCGAGGACCCCTGGCATTTT	CASSCEDPWHF
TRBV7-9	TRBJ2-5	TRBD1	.	TGTGCCAGCAGACTCGGACAGGGGGCCTCGGAGACCCAGTACTTC	CASRLGQGASETQYF
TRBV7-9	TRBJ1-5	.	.	TGTGCCAGCAGCTTAGGAGGGGCACAGGGTCAGCCCCAGCATTTT	CASSLGGAQGQPQHF
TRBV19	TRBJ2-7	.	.	TGTGCCAGTAGTAAATCCAGCGGCGCCTACGAGCAGTACTTC	CASSKSSGAYEQYF
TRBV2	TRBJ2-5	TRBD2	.	TGTGCCAGCATGGCGGGGCGGGGGGTAGAGACCCAGTACTTC	CASMAGRGVETQYF
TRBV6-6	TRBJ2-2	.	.	TGTGCCAGCAGCAGACGGGCTGGGGAGCTGTTTTTT	CASSRRAGELFF
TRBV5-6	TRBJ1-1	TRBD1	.	TGTGCCAGCAGCATATGGGACAGGGAGGGGACTGAAGCTTTCTTT	CASSIWDREGTEAFF
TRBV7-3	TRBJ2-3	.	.	TGTGCCAGCAGCTTAAGTGGAGGCACAGATACGCAGTATTTT	CASSLSGGTDTQYF
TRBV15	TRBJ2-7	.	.	TGTGCCACCAGCAAAGGACTCGGCGACTTGGCGCAGTACTTC	CATSKGLGDLAQYF
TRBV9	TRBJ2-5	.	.	TGTGCCAGCAGTGGTAGTGGGTGGGGCCAAGAGACCCAGTACTTC	CASSGSGWGQETQYF
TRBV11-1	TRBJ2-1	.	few	TGTGCCAGCAGCTTACATTTCGACAATGAGCAGTTCTTC	CASSLHFDNEQFF
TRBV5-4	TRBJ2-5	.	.	TGTGCCAGCAGCTTGGTTTCTAGTTTGGAGACCCAGTACTTC	CASSLVSSLETQYF
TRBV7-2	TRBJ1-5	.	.	TGTGCCAGCAGCTTCGGCGCGGTTAGCAATCAGCCCCAGCATTTT	CASSFGAVSNQPQHF
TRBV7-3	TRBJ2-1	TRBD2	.	TGTGCCAGCAGCTTAACCGCGGGGGACTACAATGAGCAGTTCTTC	CASSLTAGDYNEQFF
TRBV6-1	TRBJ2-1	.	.	TGTGCCAGCAGTGAAAGCTTTAATGAGCAGTTCTTC	CASSESFNEQFF
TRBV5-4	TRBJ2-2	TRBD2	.	TGTGCCAGCAGCTGGGCAGGAGCGGGGGGGCCCGGGGAGCTGTTTTTT	CASSWAGAGGPGELFF
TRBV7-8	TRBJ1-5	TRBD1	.	TGTGCCAGCAGCCCCGGGACAGGGTCGGGATTACAGCCCCAGCATTTT	CASSPGTGSGLQPQHF
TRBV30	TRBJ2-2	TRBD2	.	TGTGCCTGGAGTGGTCTGGGGAGGGAGAACACCGGGGAGCTGTTTTTT	CAWSGLGRENTGELFF
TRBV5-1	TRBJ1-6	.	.	TGCGCCAGTAAGCAGGGTAGCGATTCACCCCTCCACTTT	CASKQGSDSPLHF
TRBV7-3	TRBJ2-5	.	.	TGTGCCAGCAGCTCCCCCCTCTTCAGGAACTTC	CASSSPLFRNF
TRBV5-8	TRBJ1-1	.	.	TGTGCCAGCAAAAGGAGGACTGAAGCTTTCTTT	CASKRRTEAFF
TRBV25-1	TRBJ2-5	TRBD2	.	TGTGCCAGCAGTAGCTCGGGTGTAGCGGGGGGATCAGAGACCCAGTACTTC	CASSSSGVAGGSETQYF
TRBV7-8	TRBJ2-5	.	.	TGTGCCAGCAGCTTAAACGTATGGGTGGGCCAAGAGACCCAGTACTTC	CASSLNVWVGQETQYF
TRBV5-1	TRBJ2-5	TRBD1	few	TGCGCCAGCGGACCAACCGGGACAGGGGGGGCGACCCAGTACTTC	CASGPTGTGGATQYF
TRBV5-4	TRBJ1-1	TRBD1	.	TGTGCCAGCAGCCTACAGGGGATGAAAGCTTTCTTT	CASSLQGMKAFF
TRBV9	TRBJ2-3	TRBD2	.	TGTGCCAGCAGCGTAGGGACTAGCGGGCGCGCAGATACGCAGTATTTT	CASSVGTSGRADTQYF
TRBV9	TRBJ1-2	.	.	TGTGCCAGCAGTGGCAGGGCGTCGCGGAGAGGCTACACCTTC	CASSGRASRRGYTF
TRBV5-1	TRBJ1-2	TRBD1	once	TGCGCCAGCAGCTTGGAGGGGGCTCGGGGCTACACCTTC	CASSLEGARGYTF
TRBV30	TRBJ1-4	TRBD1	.	TGTGCCTGGGGACAGGGATCAACTAATGAAAAACTGTTTTTT	CAWGQGSTNEKLFF
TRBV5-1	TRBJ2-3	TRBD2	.	TGCGCCAGCAAGACTCCGGGGGGGCACTCAGATACGCAGTATTTT	CASKTPGGHSDTQYF
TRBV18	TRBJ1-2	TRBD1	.	TGTGCCAGCTCCGGATTAGACAGGGTGGACGACTATGGCTACACCTTC	CASSGLDRVDDYGYTF
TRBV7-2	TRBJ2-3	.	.	TGTGCCAGCAGCTTGAACGGGGTTCGCACAGATACGCAGTATTTT	CASSLNGVRTDTQYF
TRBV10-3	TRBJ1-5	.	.	TGTGCCATCAGTAAGGACAACCCTTTAAGCAATCAGCCCCAGCATTTT	CAISKDNPLSNQPQHF
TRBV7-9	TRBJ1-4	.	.	TGTGCCAGCAGCCGCACAACTAATGAAAAACTGTTTTTT	CASSRTTNEKLFF
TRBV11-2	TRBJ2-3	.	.	TGTGCCAGCGCGGGTAACCGGGGTAGTACAGATACGCAGTATTTT	CASAGNRGSTDTQYF
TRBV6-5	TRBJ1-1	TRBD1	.	TGTGCCAGCAGTTACCGTTGGACAGGTGGGAACACTGAAGCTTTCTTT	CASSYRWTGGNTEAFF
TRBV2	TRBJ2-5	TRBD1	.	TGTGCCAGCAGTGAAATTGATCGGACAGGGGAAGAGACCCAGTACTTC	CASSEIDRTGEETQYF
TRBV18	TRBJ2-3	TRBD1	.	TGTGCCAGCTCACCACTGGGACAGGGGAACAATCCCCTGAGCACAGATACGCAGTATTTT	CASSPLGQGNNPLSTDTQYF
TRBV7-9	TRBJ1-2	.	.	TGTGCCAGCAGAAGCAGGGCCGGCTATGGCTACACCTTC	CASRSRAGYGYTF
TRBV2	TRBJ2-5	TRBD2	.	TGTGCCAGCGTCCTAGCGGGGAGTGGAGAGACCCAGTACTTC	CASVLAGSGETQYF
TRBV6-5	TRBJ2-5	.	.	TGTGCCAGCAGTTACACTCCGGGGCCTAGAAAGACCCAGTACTTC	CASSYTPGPRKTQYF
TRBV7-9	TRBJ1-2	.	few	TGTGCCAGCAGCCCGATCGTGACGGGGCTTAATGGCTACACCTTC	CASSPIVTGLNGYTF
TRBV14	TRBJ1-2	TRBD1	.	TGTGCCAGCAGCCCACAACAGGGGATCGGAGGCTACACCTTC	CASSPQQGIGGYTF
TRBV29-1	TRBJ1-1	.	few	TGCAGCGTTGGGGAGGGCCTGAACACTGAAGCTTTCTTT	CSVGEGLNTEAFF
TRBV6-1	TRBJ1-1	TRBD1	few	TGTGCCAGCACTGCAATGGACAGGGGCACCACTGAAGCTTTCTTT	CASTAMDRGTTEAFF
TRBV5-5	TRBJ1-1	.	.	TGTGCCAGCAGTTTTCAACTCGGGGGCTATGGGTTCACTGAAGCTTTCTTT	CASSFQLGGYGFTEAFF
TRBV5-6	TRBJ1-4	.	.	TGTGCCAGCAGCCGAAGGGGCAGGCGGGATGAAAAACTGTTTTTT	CASSRRGRRDEKLFF
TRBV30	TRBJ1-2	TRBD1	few	TGTGCCTGGAAACCGGGACAGTACGTCCCTAACTATGGCTACACCTTC	CAWKPGQYVPNYGYTF
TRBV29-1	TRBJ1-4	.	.	TGCAGCGCCCGAGCAGGTTCGGGTGAAAAACTGTTTTTT	CSARAGSGEKLFF
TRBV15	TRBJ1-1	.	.	TGTGCCACCAGCGCGTACAGGGCAATGAACACTGAAGCTTTCTTT	CATSAYRAMNTEAFF